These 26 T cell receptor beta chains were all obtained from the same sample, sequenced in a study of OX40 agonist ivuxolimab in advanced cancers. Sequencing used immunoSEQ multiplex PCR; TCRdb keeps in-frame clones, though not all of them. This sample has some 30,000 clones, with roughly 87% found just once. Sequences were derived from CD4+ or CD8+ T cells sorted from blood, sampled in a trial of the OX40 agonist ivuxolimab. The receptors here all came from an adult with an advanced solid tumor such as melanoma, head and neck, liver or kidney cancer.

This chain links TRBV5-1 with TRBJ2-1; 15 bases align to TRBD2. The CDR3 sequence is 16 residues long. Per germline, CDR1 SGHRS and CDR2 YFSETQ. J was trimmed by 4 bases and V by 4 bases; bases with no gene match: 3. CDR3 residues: CASSPGLAGGYNEQFF. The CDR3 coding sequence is TGCGCCAGCAGCCCGGGACTAGCGGGAGGATACAATGAGCAGTTCTTC.

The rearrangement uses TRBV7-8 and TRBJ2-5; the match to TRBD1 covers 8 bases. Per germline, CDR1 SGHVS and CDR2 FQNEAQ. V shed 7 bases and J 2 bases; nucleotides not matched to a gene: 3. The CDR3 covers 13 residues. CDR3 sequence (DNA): TGTGCCAGCACGACAGGGGCTCAAGAGACCCAGTACTTC. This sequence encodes CASTTGAQETQYF. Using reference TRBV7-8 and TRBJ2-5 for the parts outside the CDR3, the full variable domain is GAGVSQSPRYKVAKRGQDVALRCDPISGHVSLFWYQQALGQGPEFLTYFQNEAQLDKSGLPSDRFFAERPEGSVSTLKIQRTQQEDSAVYLCASTTGAQETQYFGPGTRLLVL.

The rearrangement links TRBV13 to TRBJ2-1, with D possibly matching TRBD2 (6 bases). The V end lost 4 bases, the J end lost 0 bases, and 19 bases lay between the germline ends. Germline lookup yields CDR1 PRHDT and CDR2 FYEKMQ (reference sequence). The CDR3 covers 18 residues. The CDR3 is CASSSGTLGGSSYNEQFF. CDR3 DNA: TGTGCCAGCAGCTCGGGGACCCTTGGGGGGAGCTCCTACAATGAGCAGTTCTTC. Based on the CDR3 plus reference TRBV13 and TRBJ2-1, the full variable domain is AAGVIQSPRHLIKEKRETATLKCYPIPRHDTVYWYQQGPGQDPQFLISFYEKMQSDKGSIPDRFSAQQFSDYHSELNMSSLELGDSALYFCASSSGTLGGSSYNEQFFGPGTRLTVL.

In DNA form, the CDR3 reads TGTGCCAGCAGCTTCGTTCTTAGCAATCAGCCCCAGCATTTT. This encodes CASSFVLSNQPQHF. V gene TRBV7-8 combines with J gene TRBJ1-5; D is undetermined. Germline loops: CDR1 SGHVS, CDR2 FQNEAQ. The CDR3 runs to 14 residues. The V end lost 3 bases, the J end lost 0 bases, and 6 bases lay between the germline ends.

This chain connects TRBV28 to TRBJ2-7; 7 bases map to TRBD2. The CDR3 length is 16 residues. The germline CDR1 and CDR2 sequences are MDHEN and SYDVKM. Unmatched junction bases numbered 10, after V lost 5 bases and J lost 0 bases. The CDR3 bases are TGTGCCAGCAGTCCAGTACAGCGGGACCCCTCCTACGAGCAGTACTTC. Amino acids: CASSPVQRDPSYEQYF.

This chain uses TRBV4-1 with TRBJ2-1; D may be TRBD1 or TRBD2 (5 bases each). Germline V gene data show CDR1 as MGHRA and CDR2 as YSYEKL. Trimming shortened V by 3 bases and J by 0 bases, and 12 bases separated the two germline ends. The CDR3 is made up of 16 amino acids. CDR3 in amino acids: CASSQRGTDSYNEQFF. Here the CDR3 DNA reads TGCGCCAGCAGCCAGAGAGGGACGGACTCCTACAATGAGCAGTTCTTC.

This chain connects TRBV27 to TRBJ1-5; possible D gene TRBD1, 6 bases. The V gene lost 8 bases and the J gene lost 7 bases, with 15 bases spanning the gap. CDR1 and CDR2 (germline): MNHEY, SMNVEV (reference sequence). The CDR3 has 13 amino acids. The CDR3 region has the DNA TGTGCCAGCGGACCAGGGGTCCGACAGCCCCAGCATTTT. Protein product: CASGPGVRQPQHF.

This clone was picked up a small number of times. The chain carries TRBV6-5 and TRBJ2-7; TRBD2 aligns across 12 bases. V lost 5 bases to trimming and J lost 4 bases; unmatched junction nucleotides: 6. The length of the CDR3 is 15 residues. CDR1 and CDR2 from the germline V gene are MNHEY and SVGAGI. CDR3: CASSRRLAGVYEQYF. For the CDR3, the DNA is TGTGCCAGCAGTCGTCGACTAGCGGGAGTGTACGAGCAGTACTTC.

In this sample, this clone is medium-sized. As DNA, the CDR3 is TGCGCCAGCAGCCAACCGACGACTTGGACGAACACTGAAGCTTTCTTT. Amino acid sequence: CASSQPTTWTNTEAFF. This rearrangement joins TRBV4-1 to TRBJ1-1; D gene unclear. V gave up 2 bases and J gave up 1 base, with 14 bases separating them. Germline CDR1 is MGHRA and CDR2 is YSYEKL. This CDR3 region has 16 residues.

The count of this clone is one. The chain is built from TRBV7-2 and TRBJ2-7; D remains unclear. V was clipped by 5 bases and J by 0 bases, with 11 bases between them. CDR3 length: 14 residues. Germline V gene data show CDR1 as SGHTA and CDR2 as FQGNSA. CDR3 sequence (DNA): TGTGCCAGCAGCCCACGGATTGTCTCCTACGAGCAGTACTTC. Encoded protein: CASSPRIVSYEQYF.

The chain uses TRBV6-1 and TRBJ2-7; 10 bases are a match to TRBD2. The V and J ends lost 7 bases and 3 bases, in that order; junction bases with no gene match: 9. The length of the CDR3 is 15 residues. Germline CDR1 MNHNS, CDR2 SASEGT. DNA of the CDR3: TGTGCCAGCACCTTCGGGACTAGCGAGATCTACGAGCAGTACTTC. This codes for CASTFGTSEIYEQYF.

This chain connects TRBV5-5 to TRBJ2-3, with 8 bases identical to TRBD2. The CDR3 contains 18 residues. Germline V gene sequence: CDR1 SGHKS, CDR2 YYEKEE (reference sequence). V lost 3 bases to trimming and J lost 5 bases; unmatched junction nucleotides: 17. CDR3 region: CASSSDRYGTRNVDTQYF. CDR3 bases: TGTGCCAGCAGCTCCGATAGGTATGGGACTAGGAACGTAGATACGCAGTATTTT.

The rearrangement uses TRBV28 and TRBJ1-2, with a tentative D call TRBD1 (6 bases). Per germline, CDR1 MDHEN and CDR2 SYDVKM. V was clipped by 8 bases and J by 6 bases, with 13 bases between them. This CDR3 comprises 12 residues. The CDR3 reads CASGPAGDGYTF. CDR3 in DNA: TGTGCCAGCGGCCCGGCAGGGGATGGCTACACCTTC.

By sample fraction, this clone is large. The CDR3 is CASSVRDNQPQHF. The CDR3 coding sequence is TGTGCCAGCAGCGTCAGAGACAATCAGCCCCAGCATTTT. J is TRBJ1-5 and V is TRBV9, with D uncertain. Per the germline V gene, CDR1 is SGDLS and CDR2 is YYNGEE. CDR3 length: 13 amino acids. The ends were cut back, 2 bases at V and 3 bases at J, with 6 bases in the middle.

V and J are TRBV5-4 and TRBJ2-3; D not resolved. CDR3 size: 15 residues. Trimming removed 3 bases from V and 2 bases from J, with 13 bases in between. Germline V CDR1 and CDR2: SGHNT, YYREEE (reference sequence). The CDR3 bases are TGTGCCAGCAGCTCGGAAAAGGGAAACACAGATACGCAGTATTTT. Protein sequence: CASSSEKGNTDTQYF.

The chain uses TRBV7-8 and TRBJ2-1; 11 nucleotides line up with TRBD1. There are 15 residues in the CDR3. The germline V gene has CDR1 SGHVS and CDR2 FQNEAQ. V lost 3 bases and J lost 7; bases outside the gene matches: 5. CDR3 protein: CASSFRTGGWNEQFF. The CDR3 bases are TGTGCCAGCAGCTTCAGGACAGGGGGCTGGAATGAGCAGTTCTTC. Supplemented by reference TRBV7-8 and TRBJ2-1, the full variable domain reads GAGVSQSPRYKVAKRGQDVALRCDPISGHVSLFWYQQALGQGPEFLTYFQNEAQLDKSGLPSDRFFAERPEGSVSTLKIQRTQQEDSAVYLCASSFRTGGWNEQFFGPGTRLTVL.

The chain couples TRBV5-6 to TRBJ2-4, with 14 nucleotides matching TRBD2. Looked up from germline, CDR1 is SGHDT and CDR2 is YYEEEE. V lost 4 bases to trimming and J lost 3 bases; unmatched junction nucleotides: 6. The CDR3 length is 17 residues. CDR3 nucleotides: TGTGCCAGCAGCGAGGGACTAGCGGGAGCCGGCAAAAACATTCAGTACTTC. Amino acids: CASSEGLAGAGKNIQYF.

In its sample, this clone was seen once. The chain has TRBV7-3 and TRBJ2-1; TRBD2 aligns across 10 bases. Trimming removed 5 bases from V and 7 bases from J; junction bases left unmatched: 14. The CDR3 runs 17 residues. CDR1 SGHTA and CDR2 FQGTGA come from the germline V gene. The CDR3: CASSPSGSSASWNEQFF. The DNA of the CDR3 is TGTGCCAGCAGCCCTAGCGGGAGTAGTGCCTCGTGGAATGAGCAGTTCTTC.

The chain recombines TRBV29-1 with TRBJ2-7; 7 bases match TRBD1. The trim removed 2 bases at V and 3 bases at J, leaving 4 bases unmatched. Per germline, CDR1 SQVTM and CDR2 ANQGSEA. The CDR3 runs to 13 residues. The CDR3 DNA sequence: TGCAGCGTTGAATTCGACAGGGACTACGAGCAGTACTTC. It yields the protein CSVEFDRDYEQYF.

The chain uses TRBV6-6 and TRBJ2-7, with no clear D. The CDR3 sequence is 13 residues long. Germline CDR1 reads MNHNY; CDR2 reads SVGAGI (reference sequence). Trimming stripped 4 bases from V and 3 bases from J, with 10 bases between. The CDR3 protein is CASSFQAYYEQYF. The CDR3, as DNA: TGTGCCAGCAGTTTCCAGGCGTACTACGAGCAGTACTTC.

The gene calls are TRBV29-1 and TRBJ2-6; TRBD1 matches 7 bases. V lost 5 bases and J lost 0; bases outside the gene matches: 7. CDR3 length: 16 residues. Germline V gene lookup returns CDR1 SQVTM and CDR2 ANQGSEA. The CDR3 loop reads CSVTGQASSGANVLTF. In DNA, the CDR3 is TGCAGCGTTACAGGACAGGCTAGCTCTGGGGCCAACGTCCTGACTTTC.

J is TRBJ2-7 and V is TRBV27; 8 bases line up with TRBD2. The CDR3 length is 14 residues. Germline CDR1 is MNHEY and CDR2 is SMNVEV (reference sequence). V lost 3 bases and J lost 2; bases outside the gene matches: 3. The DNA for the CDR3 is TGTGCCAGCAGTTTCGGACTAGCCCCCTACGAGCAGTACTTC. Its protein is CASSFGLAPYEQYF.

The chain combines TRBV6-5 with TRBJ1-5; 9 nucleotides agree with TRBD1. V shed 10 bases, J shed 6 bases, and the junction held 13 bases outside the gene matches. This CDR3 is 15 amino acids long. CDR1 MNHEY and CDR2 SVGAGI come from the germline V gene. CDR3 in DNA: TGTGCCACGAGGGATTTAACAGGGGGCTTTCAGCCCCAGCATTTT. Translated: CATRDLTGGFQPQHF.

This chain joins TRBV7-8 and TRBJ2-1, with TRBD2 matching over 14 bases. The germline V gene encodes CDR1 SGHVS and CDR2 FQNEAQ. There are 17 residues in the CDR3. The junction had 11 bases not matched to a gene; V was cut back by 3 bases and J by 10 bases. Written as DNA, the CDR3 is TGTGCCAGCAGCTTGGCCCAGGGACTAGCGGGAGTCAGGGAGCAGTTCTTC. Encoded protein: CASSLAQGLAGVREQFF. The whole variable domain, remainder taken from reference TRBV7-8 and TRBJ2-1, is GAGVSQSPRYKVAKRGQDVALRCDPISGHVSLFWYQQALGQGPEFLTYFQNEAQLDKSGLPSDRFFAERPEGSVSTLKIQRTQQEDSAVYLCASSLAQGLAGVREQFFGPGTRLTVL.

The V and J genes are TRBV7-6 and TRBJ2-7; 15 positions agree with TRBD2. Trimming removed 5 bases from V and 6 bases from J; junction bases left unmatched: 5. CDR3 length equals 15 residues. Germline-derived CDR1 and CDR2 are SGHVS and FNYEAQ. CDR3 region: CASSKGLAGGGEQYF. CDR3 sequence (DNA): TGTGCCAGCAGCAAGGGACTAGCGGGAGGAGGCGAGCAGTACTTC.

DNA for the CDR3: TGTGCCAGCAGTTTCCCCAACTCCAGGGCCGAGCAGTACTTC. Its translation is CASSFPNSRAEQYF. V is TRBV28 and J is TRBJ2-7; a weak D match, TRBD1 (5 bases). Germline V CDR1 and CDR2: MDHEN, SYDVKM. The ends were cut back, 3 bases at V and 6 bases at J, with 15 bases in the middle. The CDR3 extends over 14 amino acids.